The 4 T cell receptor beta chains given below trace back to one sample, sequenced in a study of identical twins. Each CDR3 protein gets one entry after TCRdb re-called the 5' RACE reads with MiXCR. The table lists some 590,000 distinct CDR3 sequences, 9.6% of them singletons. The same data also went into a second study, on yellow fever vaccine responses in identical twins.

The sample taken for sequencing was PBMCs. The source is a woman aged 18-30 years in good health.

This clonotype was seen a few times. The rearrangement joins TRBV29-1 to TRBJ2-3, with D uncertain. The CDR3 totals 14 residues. The V gene lost 3 bases and the J gene lost 0 bases, with 10 bases spanning the gap. Germline assignment: CDR1 SQVTM and CDR2 ANQGSEA. CDR3 protein: CSVDSRTSTDTQYF. DNA for the CDR3: TGCAGCGTTGATTCCCGAACTAGCACAGATACGCAGTATTTT.

This sequence joins TRBV5-4 and TRBJ2-5, with TRBD2 identical over 9 bases. There are 15 residues in the CDR3. With 1 base clipped from V and 1 base from J, the junction kept 2 bases outside the gene matches. Germline V CDR1 and CDR2: SGHNT, YYREEE (reference sequence). CDR3 coding DNA: TGTGCCAGCAGCTTGAAAGCGGGAGGCCAAGAGACCCAGTACTTC. Translated: CASSLKAGGQETQYF. Based on the CDR3 plus reference TRBV5-4 and TRBJ2-5, the full variable domain is ETGVTQSPTHLIKTRGQQVTLRCSSQSGHNTVSWYQQALGQGPQFIFQYYREEENGRGNFPPRFSGLQFPNYSSELNVNALELDDSALYLCASSLKAGGQETQYFGPGTRLLVL.

This chain connects TRBV24-1 to TRBJ1-1; possible D gene TRBD1, 5 bases. V lost 3 bases to trimming and J lost 4 bases, with 14 bases between them. Germline values: CDR1 KGHDR, CDR2 SFDVKD. The CDR3 totals 15 residues. The CDR3 loop reads CATSDGGTLSTEAFF. DNA for the CDR3: TGTGCCACCAGTGATGGTGGGACCCTGAGCACTGAAGCTTTCTTT.

At least ten counts were recorded for this clonotype. This chain links TRBV5-1 with TRBJ2-1; 11 bases are a match to TRBD1. Germline CDR1 is SGHRS and CDR2 is YFSETQ. V shed 2 bases and J 0 bases; nucleotides not matched to a gene: 1. The CDR3 sequence is 16 residues long. DNA for the CDR3: TGCGCCAGCAGCTTTGGGACAGGGGGCTCCTACAATGAGCAGTTCTTC. As protein: CASSFGTGGSYNEQFF.